This T cell receptor (beta chain) was profiled in a study of T cell repertoires in cytomegalovirus infection. Study at large: Well-studied HLA-B-restricted epitopes and recently identified HLA-C-restricted epitopes of CMV were both used in the study. Public signatures in TCR beta pointed to CMV infection and matching HLA type.

Germline lookup yields CDR1 SGHDN and CDR2 FVKESK. Trimming removed 0 bases at V and 8 bases at J, with 11 bases between. The CDR3 sequence is 14 residues long. Each CDR3 protein is one row after TCRdb ran MiXCR on the reads. The profile covers some 900,000 distinct CDR3 sequences, with approximately 32% appearing a single time and roughly an eighth taken by the ten largest. A word on this clonotype: Its antigen is currently unknown.

Sample: cultured CD8+ T cells from PBMCs, taken from culture after CMV antigen stimulation. The TCR originated in a human donor in good health (CMV status not recorded). Some clones in this sample may be carry-over from other donors' samples. J is TRBJ2-1 and V is TRBV14, with D hard to call. CDR3 protein: CASSQDRVWYEQFF. CDR3 nucleotides: TGTGCCAGCAGCCAAGACCGGGTTTGGTATGAGCAGTTCTTC.